These 19 T cell receptor beta chains came from one sample sequenced in a study of OX40 agonist ivuxolimab in advanced cancers. The protocol was immunoSEQ multiplex PCR, while the TCRdb copy is restricted to in-frame clones and leaves out a portion. Of fewer than 75,000 clones detected, about nine tenths appear once; the ten largest clones hold 0.67%. Sequencing used CD4+ or CD8+ T cells sorted from blood, obtained in a trial of the OX40 agonist ivuxolimab. The receptors were sampled from an adult with an advanced solid tumor such as melanoma, head and neck, liver or kidney cancer.

This chain joins TRBV18 and TRBJ2-3, with D uncertain. Trimming removed 1 base from V and 0 bases from J, with 11 bases in between. The CDR3 has 16 residues. Germline V CDR1 and CDR2: KGHSH, LQKENI. CDR3 amino acids: CASSPQWPKSTDTQYF. The CDR3 coding sequence is TGTGCCAGCTCACCACAGTGGCCGAAGAGCACAGATACGCAGTATTTT.

The CDR3 DNA sequence: TGTGCCAGCAGCCCGGGCGGGGCGGGAGAAGATACGCAGTATTTT. Translation: CASSPGGAGEDTQYF. The gene calls are TRBV11-2 and TRBJ2-3; 7 nucleotides align to TRBD2. This CDR3 is 15 amino acids long. The V gene end was trimmed by 5 bases and the J gene end by 5 bases; junction bases not matched to a gene: 10. CDR1 is SGHAT, CDR2 FQNNGV, per germline. Full variable domain (remainder filled in from reference TRBV11-2 and TRBJ2-3): EAGVAQSPRYKIIEKRQSVAFWCNPISGHATLYWYQQILGQGPKLLIQFQNNGVVDDSQLPKDRFSAERLKGVDSTLKIQPAKLEDSAVYLCASSPGGAGEDTQYFGPGTRLTVL.

The rearrangement links TRBV11-3 to TRBJ2-3, with TRBD2 matching over 8 bases. Germline CDR1 reads SGHNT; CDR2 reads YENEEA. V lost 6 bases and J lost 4; bases outside the gene matches: 9. This CDR3 has 15 residues. The CDR3 spells CASSSVGLASDTQYF. CDR3 in DNA: TGTGCCAGCAGTTCCGTAGGACTAGCTTCAGATACGCAGTATTTT. Together with reference TRBV11-3 and TRBJ2-3, the CDR3 gives the full variable domain: EAGVVQSPRYKIIEKKQPVAFWCNPISGHNTLYWYLQNLGQGPELLIRYENEEAVDDSQLPKDRFSAERLKGVDSTLKIQPAELGDSAVYLCASSSVGLASDTQYFGPGTRLTVL.

V is TRBV4-2 and J is TRBJ2-7, with 13 bases fitting TRBD2. Germline values: CDR1 LGHNA, CDR2 YNFKEQ. This CDR3 is built from 16 residues. V lost 5 bases to trimming and J lost 0 bases; unmatched junction nucleotides: 4. CDR3 amino acids: CASSIRTSGSSYEQYF. For the CDR3, the DNA is TGTGCCAGCAGCATTCGGACTAGCGGGAGCTCCTACGAGCAGTACTTC.

This clone has a handful of counts. The rearrangement links TRBV19 to TRBJ1-1; the D is unclear. V was cut by 5 bases and J by 4 bases, with 17 bases left in between. Looked up from germline, CDR1 is LNHDA and CDR2 is SQIVND (reference sequence). CDR3 size: 15 residues. In DNA, the CDR3 is TGTGCCAGTAGTTTAAGACGAGCTATGGGCACTGAAGCTTTCTTT. Its translation: CASSLRRAMGTEAFF.

This rearrangement joins TRBV29-1 to TRBJ1-1; no firm D call. V was trimmed by 7 bases and J by 0 bases, leaving 15 bases between them. The CDR3 has 14 residues. CDR1 and CDR2 (germline): SQVTM, ANQGSEA. The CDR3 loop reads CSARVETVNTEAFF. CDR3 sequence (DNA): TGCAGCGCCCGAGTGGAAACCGTGAACACTGAAGCTTTCTTT.

The CDR3 DNA follows: TGCGCCAGCACCCGGACAGGGGGCGATTCACCCCTCCACTTT. Its translation: CASTRTGGDSPLHF. This chain joins TRBV4-1 and TRBJ1-6; TRBD1 matches at 11 bases. The CDR3 covers 14 residues. V was clipped by 7 bases and J by 8 bases; unmatched bases: 4. CDR1 and CDR2 from the germline V gene are MGHRA and YSYEKL.

A single count supports this clone. In nucleotides, the CDR3 is TGTGCCAGCAGTTTATCCAGGGTGGAAGAGACCCAGTACTTC. Protein product: CASSLSRVEETQYF. The J gene is TRBJ2-5, the V gene TRBV28; D may be TRBD1 (5 bases). Per the germline V gene, CDR1 is MDHEN and CDR2 is SYDVKM. V lost 1 base to trimming and J lost 3 bases, with 9 bases between them. CDR3 size: 14 residues.

This sequence joins TRBV6-1 and TRBJ2-7, with D uncertain. The CDR3 has 11 residues. Per the germline V gene, CDR1 is MNHNS and CDR2 is SASEGT. Trimming removed 7 bases from V and 5 bases from J, with 9 bases in between. In DNA form, the CDR3 reads TGTGCCAGCATCTCAGCAAACGAGCAGTACTTC. Protein product: CASISANEQYF.

This rearrangement joins TRBV18 to TRBJ2-3; D possibly corresponds to TRBD1 (6 bases). This CDR3 contains 15 residues. V was clipped by 3 bases and J by 4 bases, with 14 bases between them. CDR1 is KGHSH and CDR2 is LQKENI in the germline V gene. The DNA of the CDR3 is TGTGCCAGCTCACCGGAGCTCGGGACACCAGATACGCAGTATTTT. This encodes CASSPELGTPDTQYF.

The rearrangement joins TRBV4-2 to TRBJ2-1, with a tentative D call TRBD2 (5 bases). This CDR3 region has 15 residues. The V gene lost 1 base and the J gene lost 5 bases, with 12 bases spanning the gap. Looked up from germline, CDR1 is LGHNA and CDR2 is YNFKEQ. The CDR3 spells CASSQGILRDNEQFF. Written as DNA, the CDR3 is TGTGCCAGCAGCCAAGGGATCCTGCGGGACAATGAGCAGTTCTTC.

V and J are TRBV6-6 and TRBJ1-4; tentatively, D is TRBD1 (5 bases). CDR1 and CDR2 (germline): MNHNY, SVGAGI (reference sequence). Trimming stripped 3 bases from V and 5 bases from J, with 13 bases between. CDR3 length equals 15 residues. This chain's CDR3 is CASSYDRGENEKLFF. Written as DNA, the CDR3 is TGTGCCAGCAGTTATGATCGGGGGGAAAATGAAAAACTGTTTTTT.

The rearrangement uses TRBV2 and TRBJ2-7, with 9 bases lining up with TRBD2. The length of the CDR3 is 14 residues. V shed 7 bases and J 7 bases; nucleotides not matched to a gene: 11. Germline loops: CDR1 SNHLY, CDR2 FYNNEI. As DNA, the CDR3 is TGTGCCAGCATGGACAGACTAGCGGTCGCGGAGCAGTACTTC. It is translated as CASMDRLAVAEQYF.

The chain uses TRBV10-3 and TRBJ2-3; a possible D gene is TRBD2 (6 bases). CDR1 and CDR2 from the germline V gene are ENHRY and SYGVKD. V was cut by 6 bases and J by 2 bases, with 12 bases left in between. The CDR3 sequence is 14 residues long. The CDR3 DNA reads as TGTGCCATCAGGGCGGGGACTCCCACAGATACGCAGTATTTT. As protein: CAIRAGTPTDTQYF.

The rearrangement links TRBV5-6 to TRBJ2-7, with D perhaps TRBD1 (5 bases). The CDR3 consists of 15 residues. Germline V gene sequence: CDR1 SGHDT, CDR2 YYEEEE. The ends were cut back, 0 bases at V and 3 bases at J, with 13 bases in the middle. CDR3 bases: TGTGCCAGCAGCTTGGTAGGTGGCAGGGTCTACGAGCAGTACTTC. Protein sequence: CASSLVGGRVYEQYF.

The V and J genes are TRBV7-2 and TRBJ1-2, with 9 bases that match TRBD1. Per the germline V gene, CDR1 is SGHTA and CDR2 is FQGNSA. V was pared by 5 bases and J by 4 bases, with 5 bases of the junction left unmatched. The CDR3 contains 14 residues. CDR3 protein: CASSSQTGGYGYTF. The CDR3 DNA follows: TGTGCCAGCAGCAGTCAGACAGGGGGCTATGGCTACACCTTC.

This clone was seen only a few times. This chain uses TRBV19 with TRBJ2-5, with 15 bases fitting TRBD2. V lost 1 base, J lost 3 bases, and 9 bases stayed unmatched. The CDR3 runs 19 residues. Germline-derived CDR1 and CDR2 are LNHDA and SQIVND (reference sequence). The CDR3 DNA reads as TGTGCCAGTAGTATAGCCCACGGAAGGACTAGCGGGAGGGAAGAGACCCAGTACTTC. Translation gives CASSIAHGRTSGREETQYF.

This chain connects TRBV4-1 to TRBJ2-7; 8 nucleotides line up with TRBD2. Germline CDR1 MGHRA, CDR2 YSYEKL. This CDR3 region has 14 residues. Trimming took 4 bases from V and 3 from J; bases not matched to a gene: 5. CDR3 sequence (DNA): TGCGCCAGCAGCCTCAGGACTAGCCTCTACGAGCAGTACTTC. Translation: CASSLRTSLYEQYF.

The chain employs TRBV29-1 and TRBJ1-1; D unclear. From germline, CDR1 is SQVTM and CDR2 ANQGSEA. Trimming took off 6 bases at V and 9 bases at J, with 14 bases between the two ends. The length of the CDR3 is 11 residues. CDR3 amino acids: CSVLVGGKAFF. In DNA, the CDR3 is TGCAGCGTCCTGGTGGGCGGAAAAGCTTTCTTT. The entire variable domain, with the rest obtained from reference TRBV29-1 and TRBJ1-1, is as follows: SAVISQKPSRDICQRGTSLTIQCQVDSQVTMMFWYRQQPGQSLTLIATANQGSEATYESGFVIDKFPISRPNLTFSTLTVSNMSPEDSSIYLCSVLVGGKAFFGQGTRLTVV.